The entry below gives a single T cell receptor (beta chain) sequence along with its context. From germline, CDR1 is SGHVS and CDR2 FQNEAQ. This CDR3 comprises 16 residues. J was trimmed by 7 bases and V by 5 bases; bases with no gene match: 11. This record belongs to a study of T-cell reconstitution after alpha-beta-depleted transplantation in children. For TCRbeta, the library was prepared with unique molecular identifiers. TCRdb re-called the PCR reads with MiXCR, one entry per CDR3 protein. The sample lists about 540,000 distinct CDR3 sequences; around 20% were seen once. The source was PBMCs from the stem cell graft donor, collected from the stem cell graft. The V call is TRBV7-8, the J call TRBJ2-1; TRBD1 matches 10 bases. The sequence derives from a human donor who donated a stem cell graft to a child with acute lymphoblastic leukemia. The CDR3 region is CASSRGRDRGRNEQFF. For the CDR3, the DNA is TGTGCCAGCAGCCGAGGAAGGGACAGGGGTCGGAATGAGCAGTTCTTC.